The entry below gives a single TCR beta chain sequence along with its context. Its antigen is undetermined. The data derive from a study of T cell clonotyping in hematopoietic cell transplantation. Study findings and constraints: After transplant, recipient diversity fell while pathologically expanded clonotypes grew through day 180.

V lost 2 bases, J lost 3 bases, and 5 bases stayed unmatched. The CDR3 covers 16 residues. The V gene's germline CDR1 is MDHEN and CDR2 SYDVKM. The table came from immunoSEQ multiplex PCR; TCRdb's copy has only in-frame clones and leaves some out. The sample has some 76,000 clones; 90% to 96% are singletons. As to time point: recipient sample about 28 days before transplant, after cytoreduction. Here the sequenced sample was peripheral blood mononuclear cells, taken before stem cell transplant. This rearrangement joins TRBV28 to TRBJ1-5; 9 nucleotides agree with TRBD1. The sequence was collected from a woman between 45 and 60 years old with acute myeloid leukemia. Some clones in this sample may be carry-over from other donors' samples. The CDR3 bases are TGTGCCAGCAGTTTAGGGGGACAGGGCATCAATCAGCCCCAGCATTTT. Protein product: CASSLGGQGINQPQHF. The full variable domain, with the rest looked up from reference TRBV28 and TRBJ1-5, is DVKVTQSSRYLVKRTGEKVFLECVQDMDHENMFWYRQDPGLGLRLIYFSYDVKMKEKGDIPEGYSVSREKKERFSLILESASTNQTSMYLCASSLGGQGINQPQHFGDGTRLSIL.